This is a list of T cell receptor beta chains from one sample in a study of human T cells and chemical hapten exposure. In TCRdb, the RACE reads were re-called with MiXCR into one record per CDR3 protein. The sample contains 110,000 or so distinct CDR3 sequences, less than 10% of which appear only once. The material sequenced was whole blood, taken in connection with sensitization to the hapten diphenylcyclopropenone (DPC). The receptors stem from a woman aged 40 to 50 with alopecia areata. Some clones in this sample may be carry-over from other donors' samples. Each CDR3 is given with its conserved first and last residue. Fields, in order: D gene, V gene, J gene, clone size, CDR3 protein, CDR3 DNA. A D gene is named only where the DNA matches it firmly. Clone size is shown for a subset of rows, as once, few, many or a class of expanded clone.

TRBD1	TRBV4-2	TRBJ1-5	few	CASSQGQGIPNQPQHF	TGTGCCAGCAGCCAGGGACAGGGAATCCCCAATCAGCCCCAGCATTTT
-	TRBV7-9	TRBJ2-5	-	CASSLTPTSQETQYF	TGTGCCAGCAGCCTCACCCCGACTAGTCAGGAGACCCAGTACTTC
-	TRBV10-3	TRBJ1-5	many	CAISDGQGRGNQPQHF	TGTGCCATCAGTGATGGCCAGGGAAGGGGCAATCAGCCCCAGCATTTT
-	TRBV6-2/TRBV6-3	TRBJ1-1	-	CASSYLYTEAFF	TGTGCCAGCAGTTACCTGTACACTGAAGCTTTCTTT
-	TRBV10-2	TRBJ2-7	few	CASATGRDHEQYF	TGCGCCAGCGCGACGGGCAGGGACCACGAGCAGTACTTC
-	TRBV6-2/TRBV6-3	TRBJ1-5	-	CASSGTLSQPQHF	TGTGCCAGCAGTGGGACTCTATCTCAGCCCCAGCATTTT
TRBD1	TRBV29-1	TRBJ1-4	many	CSVAPGQGYEKLFF	TGCAGCGTTGCACCGGGACAGGGGTACGAAAAACTGTTTTTT
-	TRBV29-1	TRBJ1-2	many	CSVDRRLGQGNYGYTF	TGCAGCGTTGACCGAAGATTAGGGCAGGGAAACTATGGCTACACCTTC
TRBD2	TRBV11-3	TRBJ2-1	many	CASSFLPSGGPYNEQFF	TGTGCCAGCAGCTTTTTACCTAGCGGGGGTCCCTACAATGAGCAGTTCTTC
TRBD1	TRBV6-2/TRBV6-3	TRBJ2-7	few	CASSSTGREQYF	TGTGCCAGCAGTTCGACAGGGCGCGAGCAGTACTTC
TRBD1	TRBV29-1	TRBJ1-2	-	CSVDEGAKDGYTF	TGCAGCGTTGATGAGGGGGCAAAGGATGGCTACACCTTC
TRBD1	TRBV3-1	TRBJ2-6	few	CASSPNRGGANVLTF	TGTGCCAGCAGCCCCAACAGGGGTGGGGCCAACGTCCTGACTTTC
-	TRBV6-1	TRBJ2-7	few	CATSLHGWTYEQYF	TGTGCCACCTCCCTCCACGGATGGACCTACGAGCAGTACTTC
-	TRBV10-1	TRBJ1-5	-	CASSESGSAEPQHF	TGCGCCAGCAGTGAGTCGGGTTCTGCGGAGCCCCAGCATTTT
TRBD2	TRBV4-2	TRBJ2-3	few	CASSRRGTSGGTDTQYF	TGTGCCAGCAGCCGTAGAGGGACTAGCGGGGGCACAGATACGCAGTATTTT
-	TRBV5-1	TRBJ2-7	-	CASSLGAGYHEQYF	TGCGCCAGCAGCTTGGGGGCAGGGTACCACGAGCAGTACTTC
TRBD1	TRBV3-1	TRBJ1-1	few	CASTRSQGGNTEAFF	TGTGCCAGCACCCGGAGCCAAGGGGGCAACACTGAAGCTTTCTTT
-	TRBV6-6	TRBJ2-5	many	CASSLTAEGETQYF	TGTGCCAGCAGCCTCACAGCGGAGGGGGAGACCCAGTACTTC
TRBD1	TRBV20-1	TRBJ2-2	-	CSFRDRDTGELFF	TGCAGTTTCCGGGACAGGGATACCGGGGAGCTGTTTTTT
-	TRBV5-1	TRBJ2-3	few	CASSLKVAHTDTQYF	TGCGCCAGCAGCTTGAAGGTGGCCCACACAGATACGCAGTATTTT
TRBD1	TRBV20-1	TRBJ1-1	-	CSAREKRTGRNTEAFF	TGCAGTGCTAGAGAGAAACGGACAGGGCGGAACACTGAAGCTTTCTTT
TRBD1	TRBV27	TRBJ1-1	few	CASSFTGTGNTEAFF	TGTGCCAGCAGCTTCACCGGGACAGGGAACACTGAAGCTTTCTTT
-	TRBV5-1	TRBJ2-3	-	CASTRTERTDTQYF	TGCGCCAGCACCCGGACAGAGCGCACAGATACGCAGTATTTT
-	TRBV6-1	TRBJ2-1	many	CASSAFGEQFF	TGTGCCAGCAGTGCGTTCGGTGAGCAGTTCTTC
-	TRBV25-1	TRBJ1-1	-	CASGLQIRIDTEAFF	TGTGCCAGCGGACTTCAGATTCGAATCGACACTGAAGCTTTCTTT
TRBD2	TRBV7-2	TRBJ2-5	few	CASSFIPGLDQETQYF	TGTGCCAGCAGCTTCATACCGGGACTAGACCAAGAGACCCAGTACTTC
TRBD1	TRBV20-1	TRBJ1-1	few	CSARSGFQGVNTEAFF	TGCAGTGCTAGGTCTGGTTTTCAGGGGGTTAACACTGAAGCTTTCTTT